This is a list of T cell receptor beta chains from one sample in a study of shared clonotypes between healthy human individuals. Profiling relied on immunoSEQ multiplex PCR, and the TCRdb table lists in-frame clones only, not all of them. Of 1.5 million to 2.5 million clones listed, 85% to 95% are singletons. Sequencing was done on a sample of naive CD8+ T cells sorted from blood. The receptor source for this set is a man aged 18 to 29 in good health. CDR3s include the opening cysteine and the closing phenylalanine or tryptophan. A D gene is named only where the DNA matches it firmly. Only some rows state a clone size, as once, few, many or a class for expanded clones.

CDR3nt: TGTGCCAGCAGCTCCGGGGACAGGCCATACTACGAGCAGTACTTC
CDR3aa: CASSSGDRPYYEQYF
j_gene: TRBJ2-7
v_gene: TRBV7-9
len: 15
d_gene: TRBD1
abundance: NA

CDR3nt: TGTGCCAGCAGCGCGTGGACCCGACCGGAGACCCAGTACTTC
CDR3aa: CASSAWTRPETQYF
j_gene: TRBJ2-5
v_gene: TRBV9
len: 14
d_gene: NA
abundance: NA

CDR3nt: TGTGCCAGCAGTTCAGGACTAGGGAACTACGAGCAGTACTTC
CDR3aa: CASSSGLGNYEQYF
j_gene: TRBJ2-7
v_gene: TRBV6-5
len: 14
d_gene: TRBD2
abundance: once

CDR3nt: TGCGCCAGCAGCCAAGAGGGGGGAGGCTCACCCCTCCACTTT
CDR3aa: CASSQEGGGSPLHF
j_gene: TRBJ1-6
v_gene: TRBV4-1
len: 14
d_gene: NA
abundance: NA

CDR3nt: TGTGCCAGCAGAGAGCCCATTGTCGGCGCGAATGGCTATGGCTACACCTTC
CDR3aa: CASREPIVGANGYGYTF
j_gene: TRBJ1-2
v_gene: TRBV9
len: 17
d_gene: NA
abundance: NA

CDR3nt: TGTGCCAGCAGTGTTTATGACGGAAACAATGAGCAGTTCTTC
CDR3aa: CASSVYDGNNEQFF
j_gene: TRBJ2-1
v_gene: TRBV2
len: 14
d_gene: NA
abundance: NA

CDR3nt: TGTGCCAGCAGTGAATTAGGGGGAACAGGCTGGTATGGCTACACCTTC
CDR3aa: CASSELGGTGWYGYTF
j_gene: TRBJ1-2
v_gene: TRBV6-1
len: 16
d_gene: NA
abundance: NA

CDR3nt: TGTGCCAGCAGCTTGGGCAGCTCTGGAAACACCATATATTTT
CDR3aa: CASSLGSSGNTIYF
j_gene: TRBJ1-3
v_gene: TRBV7-2
len: 14
d_gene: NA
abundance: few

CDR3nt: TGTGCCAGCAGCATACCAGGAGCCTACGAGCAGTACTTC
CDR3aa: CASSIPGAYEQYF
j_gene: TRBJ2-7
v_gene: TRBV7-9
len: 13
d_gene: NA
abundance: NA

CDR3nt: TGTGCCAGCAGTTTTAGGGGACTTAGCTCCTACGAGCAGTACTTC
CDR3aa: CASSFRGLSSYEQYF
j_gene: TRBJ2-7
v_gene: TRBV28
len: 15
d_gene: NA
abundance: NA

CDR3nt: TGTGCCAGCAGCTTCTTCGGGCCTGGCGGGGAGCTGTTTTTT
CDR3aa: CASSFFGPGGELFF
j_gene: TRBJ2-2
v_gene: TRBV5-4
len: 14
d_gene: NA
abundance: NA

CDR3nt: TGTGCCAGCAGCTTGCTAGGGGGTTCCTACGAGCAGTACTTC
CDR3aa: CASSLLGGSYEQYF
j_gene: TRBJ2-7
v_gene: TRBV5-8
len: 14
d_gene: NA
abundance: NA

CDR3nt: TGTGCCAGCAGTGATAGTCAGGGGGCCTATCAGCCCCAGCATTTT
CDR3aa: CASSDSQGAYQPQHF
j_gene: TRBJ1-5
v_gene: TRBV2
len: 15
d_gene: TRBD1
abundance: NA

CDR3nt: TGTGCCAGCAGCGACGGGACAGCCGGAAACACCATATATTTT
CDR3aa: CASSDGTAGNTIYF
j_gene: TRBJ1-3
v_gene: TRBV11-3
len: 14
d_gene: TRBD1
abundance: NA

CDR3nt: TGCGCCAGCAGCTTTGAGGGAGGGTCCTATGAGCAGTTCTTC
CDR3aa: CASSFEGGSYEQFF
j_gene: TRBJ2-1
v_gene: TRBV5-1
len: 14
d_gene: TRBD2
abundance: NA

CDR3nt: TGTGCCAGTAGTCCTACTAGCGGGGGCGTCTACGAGCAGTACTTC
CDR3aa: CASSPTSGGVYEQYF
j_gene: TRBJ2-7
v_gene: TRBV19
len: 15
d_gene: TRBD2
abundance: NA

CDR3nt: TGTGCCAGCAGTTCTCCAGGGTATGGCTACACCTTC
CDR3aa: CASSSPGYGYTF
j_gene: TRBJ1-2
v_gene: TRBV28
len: 12
d_gene: NA
abundance: NA

CDR3nt: TGTGCCAGCAGCGACTCCGGGTCCATTAGTTATGGCTACACCTTC
CDR3aa: CASSDSGSISYGYTF
j_gene: TRBJ1-2
v_gene: TRBV7-9
len: 15
d_gene: NA
abundance: NA

CDR3nt: TGTGCCAGCAGCCCTGACAGGGTGACTACAGATACGCAGTATTTT
CDR3aa: CASSPDRVTTDTQYF
j_gene: TRBJ2-3
v_gene: TRBV7-8
len: 15
d_gene: TRBD1
abundance: NA

CDR3nt: TGTGCCAGCAGTTCGGGGGGGCTAAACGAGCAGTACTTC
CDR3aa: CASSSGGLNEQYF
j_gene: TRBJ2-7
v_gene: TRBV27
len: 13
d_gene: TRBD2
abundance: NA

CDR3nt: TGTGCCAGCAGCCTCACCCCCCAGGGAACCTCCTACGAGCAGTACTTC
CDR3aa: CASSLTPQGTSYEQYF
j_gene: TRBJ2-7
v_gene: TRBV5-4
len: 16
d_gene: NA
abundance: NA

CDR3nt: TGTGCCAGCAGTATTGGACAGCTCGGCACAGATACGCAGTATTTT
CDR3aa: CASSIGQLGTDTQYF
j_gene: TRBJ2-3
v_gene: TRBV27
len: 15
d_gene: NA
abundance: NA

CDR3nt: TGTGCCAGCACCACCCGGGATCACCTCTACGAGCAGTACTTC
CDR3aa: CASTTRDHLYEQYF
j_gene: TRBJ2-7
v_gene: TRBV13
len: 14
d_gene: NA
abundance: NA

CDR3nt: TGCGCCAGCAGCTCTTCAGCCTCCTACGAGCAGTACTTC
CDR3aa: CASSSSASYEQYF
j_gene: TRBJ2-7
v_gene: TRBV5-1
len: 13
d_gene: NA
abundance: NA

CDR3nt: TGCGCCAGCAGCCAAGATCGGTCTAGCGTAAACATTCAGTACTTC
CDR3aa: CASSQDRSSVNIQYF
j_gene: TRBJ2-4
v_gene: TRBV4-3
len: 15
d_gene: NA
abundance: NA

CDR3nt: TGTGCCAGCACTCTACAGGGGCGGTTTGGCTACACCTTC
CDR3aa: CASTLQGRFGYTF
j_gene: TRBJ1-2
v_gene: TRBV28
len: 13
d_gene: TRBD1
abundance: NA

CDR3nt: TGTGCCAGCAGCTTAGGGACAGGGCCCTGGGAGCAGTACTTC
CDR3aa: CASSLGTGPWEQYF
j_gene: TRBJ2-7
v_gene: TRBV11-2
len: 14
d_gene: TRBD1
abundance: NA

CDR3nt: TGTGCCAGCAGTTACTCGTCGGACACCGGGGAGCTGTTTTTT
CDR3aa: CASSYSSDTGELFF
j_gene: TRBJ2-2
v_gene: TRBV6-5
len: 14
d_gene: NA
abundance: NA

CDR3nt: TGTGCCAGCAGCTTATATGGGGAAATGGGAGAGACCCAGTACTTC
CDR3aa: CASSLYGEMGETQYF
j_gene: TRBJ2-5
v_gene: TRBV7-6
len: 15
d_gene: NA
abundance: NA

CDR3nt: TGTGCCTGGAGTTGGACAGACCCGACCACCGGGGAGCTGTTTTTT
CDR3aa: CAWSWTDPTTGELFF
j_gene: TRBJ2-2
v_gene: TRBV30
len: 15
d_gene: NA
abundance: once

CDR3nt: TGTGCCAGCAGCTTAGATTCGGAGGGCCGGTACTTC
CDR3aa: CASSLDSEGRYF
j_gene: TRBJ2-7
v_gene: TRBV7-9
len: 12
d_gene: NA
abundance: NA

CDR3nt: TGTGCCAGCAGCCTACGGGACAATGAAAAACTGTTTTTT
CDR3aa: CASSLRDNEKLFF
j_gene: TRBJ1-4
v_gene: TRBV13
len: 13
d_gene: NA
abundance: NA

CDR3nt: TGTGCCAGCAGTGCGGGACAGGTAACTGAAGCTTTCTTT
CDR3aa: CASSAGQVTEAFF
j_gene: TRBJ1-1
v_gene: TRBV25-1
len: 13
d_gene: TRBD1
abundance: once

CDR3nt: TGCGCCAGCAGCCAGTCTCCGGTCGGGATGGGAAGCTACGAGCAGTACTTC
CDR3aa: CASSQSPVGMGSYEQYF
j_gene: TRBJ2-7
v_gene: TRBV4-1
len: 17
d_gene: NA
abundance: NA

CDR3nt: TGTGCTAGTGGTTTGGAACAGGGCACTACCGGGGAGCTGTTTTTT
CDR3aa: CASGLEQGTTGELFF
j_gene: TRBJ2-2
v_gene: TRBV12-5
len: 15
d_gene: NA
abundance: NA

CDR3nt: TGCGCCAGCAGCCAAGATATAGGGCCCCGAAACGAGCAGTACTTC
CDR3aa: CASSQDIGPRNEQYF
j_gene: TRBJ2-7
v_gene: TRBV4-3
len: 15
d_gene: NA
abundance: NA

CDR3nt: TGTGCCAGCAGCCCTTTCACAGGGGCGGCCGGGGAGCTGTTTTTT
CDR3aa: CASSPFTGAAGELFF
j_gene: TRBJ2-2
v_gene: TRBV28
len: 15
d_gene: TRBD1
abundance: once

CDR3nt: TGTGCCAGCACTGACGTGGTGCATCTGGGCTACACCTTC
CDR3aa: CASTDVVHLGYTF
j_gene: TRBJ1-2
v_gene: TRBV6-6
len: 13
d_gene: NA
abundance: once

CDR3nt: TGTGCCAGTAGTATCGGCGGGACAGGCCTTTTGGATGAGCAGTTCTTC
CDR3aa: CASSIGGTGLLDEQFF
j_gene: TRBJ2-1
v_gene: TRBV19
len: 16
d_gene: TRBD1
abundance: NA

CDR3nt: TGCGCCAGCAGCCCGGGGACAGGGGGCGAAAAACTGTTTTTT
CDR3aa: CASSPGTGGEKLFF
j_gene: TRBJ1-4
v_gene: TRBV4-3
len: 14
d_gene: TRBD1
abundance: NA

CDR3nt: TGCGCCAGCAGCCAACTCCAGGATCCTGAAGCTTTCTTT
CDR3aa: CASSQLQDPEAFF
j_gene: TRBJ1-1
v_gene: TRBV4-1
len: 13
d_gene: NA
abundance: NA

CDR3nt: TGTGCCAGCAGTTTGACAGGGGATGACGCCGGGGAGCTGTTTTTT
CDR3aa: CASSLTGDDAGELFF
j_gene: TRBJ2-2
v_gene: TRBV28
len: 15
d_gene: TRBD1
abundance: NA

CDR3nt: TGTGCCAGCAGCGTGGGAGAGCGGGGGGGCTGGGAGACCCAGTACTTC
CDR3aa: CASSVGERGGWETQYF
j_gene: TRBJ2-5
v_gene: TRBV9
len: 16
d_gene: TRBD2
abundance: NA

CDR3nt: TGTGCCATCAGTGATGAGGGGGAGGAGACCCAGTACTTC
CDR3aa: CAISDEGEETQYF
j_gene: TRBJ2-5
v_gene: TRBV10-3
len: 13
d_gene: NA
abundance: NA

CDR3nt: TGCGCCAGCAGCTTGGCAGGGAACACCGGGGAGCTGTTTTTT
CDR3aa: CASSLAGNTGELFF
j_gene: TRBJ2-2
v_gene: TRBV5-1
len: 14
d_gene: NA
abundance: NA